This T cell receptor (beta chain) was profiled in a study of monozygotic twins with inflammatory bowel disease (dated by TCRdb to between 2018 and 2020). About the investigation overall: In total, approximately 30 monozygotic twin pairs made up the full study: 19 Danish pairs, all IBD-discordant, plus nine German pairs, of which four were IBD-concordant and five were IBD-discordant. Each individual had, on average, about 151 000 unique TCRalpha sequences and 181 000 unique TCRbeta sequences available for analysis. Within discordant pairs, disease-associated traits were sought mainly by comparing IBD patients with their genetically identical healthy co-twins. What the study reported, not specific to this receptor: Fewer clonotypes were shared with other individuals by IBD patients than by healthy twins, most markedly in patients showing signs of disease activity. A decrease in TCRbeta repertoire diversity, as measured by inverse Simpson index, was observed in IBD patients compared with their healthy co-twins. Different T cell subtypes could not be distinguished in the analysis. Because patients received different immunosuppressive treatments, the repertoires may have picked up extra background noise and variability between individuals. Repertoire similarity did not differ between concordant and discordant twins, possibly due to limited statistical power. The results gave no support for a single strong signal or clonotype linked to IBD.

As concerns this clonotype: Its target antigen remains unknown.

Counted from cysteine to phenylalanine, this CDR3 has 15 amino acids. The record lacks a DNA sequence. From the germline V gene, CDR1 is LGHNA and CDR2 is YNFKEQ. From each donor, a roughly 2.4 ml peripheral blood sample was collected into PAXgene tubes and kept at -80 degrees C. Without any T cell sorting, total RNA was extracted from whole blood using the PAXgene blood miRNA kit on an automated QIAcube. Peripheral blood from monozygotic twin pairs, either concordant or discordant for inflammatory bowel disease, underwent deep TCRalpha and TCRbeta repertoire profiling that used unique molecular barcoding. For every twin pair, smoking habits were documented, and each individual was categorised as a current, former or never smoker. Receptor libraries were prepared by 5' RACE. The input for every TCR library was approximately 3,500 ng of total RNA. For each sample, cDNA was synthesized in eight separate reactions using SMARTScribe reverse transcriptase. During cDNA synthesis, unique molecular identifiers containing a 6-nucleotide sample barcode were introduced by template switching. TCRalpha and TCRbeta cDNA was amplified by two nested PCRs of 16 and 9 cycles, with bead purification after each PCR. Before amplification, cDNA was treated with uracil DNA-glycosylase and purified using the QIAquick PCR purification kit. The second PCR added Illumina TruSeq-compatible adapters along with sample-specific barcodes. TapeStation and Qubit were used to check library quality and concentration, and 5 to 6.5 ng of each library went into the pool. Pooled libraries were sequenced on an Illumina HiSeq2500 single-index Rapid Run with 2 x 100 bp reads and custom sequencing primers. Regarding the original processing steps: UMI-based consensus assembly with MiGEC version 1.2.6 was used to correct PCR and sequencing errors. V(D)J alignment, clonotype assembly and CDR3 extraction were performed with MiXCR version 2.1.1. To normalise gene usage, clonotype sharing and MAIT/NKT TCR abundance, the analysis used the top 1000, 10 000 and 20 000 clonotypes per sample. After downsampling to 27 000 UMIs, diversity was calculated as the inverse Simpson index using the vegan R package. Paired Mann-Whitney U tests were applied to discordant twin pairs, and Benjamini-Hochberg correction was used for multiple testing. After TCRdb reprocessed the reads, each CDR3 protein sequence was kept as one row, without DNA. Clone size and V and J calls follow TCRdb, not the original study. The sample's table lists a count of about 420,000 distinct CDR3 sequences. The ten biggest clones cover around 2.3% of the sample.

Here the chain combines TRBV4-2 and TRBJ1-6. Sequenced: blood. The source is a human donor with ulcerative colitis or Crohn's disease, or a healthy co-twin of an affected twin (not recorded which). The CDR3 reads CASSQEDGYNSPLHF.